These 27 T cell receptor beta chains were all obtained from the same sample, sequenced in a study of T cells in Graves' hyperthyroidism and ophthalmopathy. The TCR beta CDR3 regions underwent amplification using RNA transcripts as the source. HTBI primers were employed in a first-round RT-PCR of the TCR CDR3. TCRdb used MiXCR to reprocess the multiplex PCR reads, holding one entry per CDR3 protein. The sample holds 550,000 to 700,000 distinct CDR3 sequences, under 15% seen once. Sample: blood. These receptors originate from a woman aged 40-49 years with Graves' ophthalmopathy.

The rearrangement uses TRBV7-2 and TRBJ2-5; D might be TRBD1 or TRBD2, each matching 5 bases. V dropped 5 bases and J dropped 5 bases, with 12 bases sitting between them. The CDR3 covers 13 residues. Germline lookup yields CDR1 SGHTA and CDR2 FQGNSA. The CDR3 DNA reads TGTGCCAGCAGCCCAGCGTGGGGGGAGACCCAGTACTTC. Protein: CASSPAWGETQYF.

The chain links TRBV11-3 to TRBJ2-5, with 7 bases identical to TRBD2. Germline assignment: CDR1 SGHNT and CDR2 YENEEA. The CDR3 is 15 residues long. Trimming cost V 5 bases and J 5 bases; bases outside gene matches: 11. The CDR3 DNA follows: TGTGCCAGCAGCCTACTTCGGGGGGTTTGGGAGACCCAGTACTTC. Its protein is CASSLLRGVWETQYF.

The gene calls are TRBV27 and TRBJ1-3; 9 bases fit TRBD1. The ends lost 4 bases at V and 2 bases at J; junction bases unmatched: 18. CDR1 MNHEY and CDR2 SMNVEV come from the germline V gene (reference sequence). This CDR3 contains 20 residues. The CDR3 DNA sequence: TGTGCCAGCAGTTGTAAAGTCCCGGGACAGGGTCTTGGAACTGGAAACACCATATATTTT. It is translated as CASSCKVPGQGLGTGNTIYF.

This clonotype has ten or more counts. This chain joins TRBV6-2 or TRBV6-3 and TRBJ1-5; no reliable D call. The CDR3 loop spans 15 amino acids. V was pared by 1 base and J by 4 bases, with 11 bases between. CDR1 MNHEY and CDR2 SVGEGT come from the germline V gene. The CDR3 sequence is CASSYWQHGNQPQHF. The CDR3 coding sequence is TGTGCCAGCAGTTACTGGCAGCACGGGAATCAGCCCCAGCATTTT.

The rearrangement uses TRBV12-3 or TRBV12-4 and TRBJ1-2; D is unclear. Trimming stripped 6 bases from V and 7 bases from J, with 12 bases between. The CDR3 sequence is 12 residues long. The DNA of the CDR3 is TGTGCCAGCAGCCGGCGGGGAGGTGGCTACACCTTC. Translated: CASSRRGGGYTF.

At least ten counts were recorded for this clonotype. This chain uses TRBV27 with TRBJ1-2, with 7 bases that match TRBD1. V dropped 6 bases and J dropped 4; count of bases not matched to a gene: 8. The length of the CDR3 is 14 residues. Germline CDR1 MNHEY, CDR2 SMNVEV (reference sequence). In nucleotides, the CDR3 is TGTGCCAGCAGCCGCAACAGGGGAATCTATGGCTACACCTTC. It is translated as CASSRNRGIYGYTF.

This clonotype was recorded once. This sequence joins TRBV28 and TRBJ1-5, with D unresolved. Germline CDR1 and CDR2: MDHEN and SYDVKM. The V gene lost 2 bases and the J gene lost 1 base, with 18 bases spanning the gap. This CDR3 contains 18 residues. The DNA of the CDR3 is TGTGCCAGCAGTTTAGAAAAGGCCCGGGGATCAAGCAATCAGCCCCAGCATTTT. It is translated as CASSLEKARGSSNQPQHF.

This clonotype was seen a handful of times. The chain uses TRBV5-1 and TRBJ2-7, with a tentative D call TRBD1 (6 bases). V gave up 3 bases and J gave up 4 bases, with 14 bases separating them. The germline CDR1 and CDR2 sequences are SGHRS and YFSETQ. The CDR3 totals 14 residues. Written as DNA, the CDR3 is TGCGCCAGCAGCTCGAAAGGGGGTTTGTACGAGCAGTACTTC. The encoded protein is CASSSKGGLYEQYF.

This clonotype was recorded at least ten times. The CDR3, as DNA: TGTGCCAGCAGCTTAACTGGGGAGGACATGCCAACACCCATCTACGAGCAGTACTTC. It yields the protein CASSLTGEDMPTPIYEQYF. This chain connects TRBV7-3 to TRBJ2-7; TRBD2 might be the D (6 bases). The V end lost 0 bases, the J end lost 3 bases, and 24 bases lay between the germline ends. CDR1 and CDR2 (germline): SGHTA, FQGTGA. The CDR3 extends over 19 amino acids. The variable domain in full, with the rest retrieved from reference TRBV7-3 and TRBJ2-7, is GAGVSQTPSNKVTEKGKYVELRCDPISGHTALYWYRQSLGQGPEFLIYFQGTGAADDSGLPNDRFFAVRPEGSVSTLKIQRTERGDSAVYLCASSLTGEDMPTPIYEQYFGPGTRLTVT.

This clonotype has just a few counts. Here the CDR3 reads CASSLRTSGLSGANVLTF. CDR3 DNA: TGTGCCAGCAGCTTACGGACTAGCGGACTCTCTGGGGCCAACGTCCTGACTTTC. This chain connects TRBV11-2 to TRBJ2-6; the match to TRBD2 covers 10 bases. Germline V gene data show CDR1 as SGHAT and CDR2 as FQNNGV. The CDR3 length is 18 residues. V lost 2 bases to trimming and J lost 0 bases; unmatched junction nucleotides: 4.

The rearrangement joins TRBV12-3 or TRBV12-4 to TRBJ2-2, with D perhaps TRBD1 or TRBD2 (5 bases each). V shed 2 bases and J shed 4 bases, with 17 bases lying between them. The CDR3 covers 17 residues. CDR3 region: CASSLSEARAGTGELFF. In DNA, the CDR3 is TGTGCCAGCAGTTTATCGGAGGCCAGGGCGGGCACCGGGGAGCTGTTTTTT.

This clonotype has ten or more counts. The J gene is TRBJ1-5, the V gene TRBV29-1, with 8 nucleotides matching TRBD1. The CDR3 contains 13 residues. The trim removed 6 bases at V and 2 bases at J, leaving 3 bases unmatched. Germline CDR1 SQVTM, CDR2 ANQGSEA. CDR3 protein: CSVQGGGNQPQHF. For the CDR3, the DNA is TGCAGCGTACAGGGGGGAGGCAATCAGCCCCAGCATTTT.

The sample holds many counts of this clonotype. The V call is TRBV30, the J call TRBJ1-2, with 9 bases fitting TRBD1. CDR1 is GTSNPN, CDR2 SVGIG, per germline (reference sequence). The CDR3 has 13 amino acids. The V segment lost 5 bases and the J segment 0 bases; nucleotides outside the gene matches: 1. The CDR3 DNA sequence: TGTGCCTGGTGGACAGGGGCTAACTATGGCTACACCTTC. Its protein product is CAWWTGANYGYTF. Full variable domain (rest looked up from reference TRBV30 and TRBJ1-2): SQTIHQWPATLVQPVGSPLSLECTVEGTSNPNLYWYRQAAGRGLQLLFYSVGIGQISSEVPQNLSASRPQDRQFILSSKKLLLSDSGFYLCAWWTGANYGYTFGSGTRLTVV.

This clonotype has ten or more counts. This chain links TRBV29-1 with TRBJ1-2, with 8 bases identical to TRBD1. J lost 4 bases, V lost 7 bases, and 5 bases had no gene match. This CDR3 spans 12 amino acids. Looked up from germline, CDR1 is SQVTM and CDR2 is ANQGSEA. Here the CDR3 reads CSATGEGYGYTF. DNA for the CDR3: TGCAGCGCGACAGGGGAGGGCTATGGCTACACCTTC.

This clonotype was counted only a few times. The CDR3 DNA reads TGTGCCAGCAGGTCCCCCAGATTAAATCAGCCCCAGCATTTT. It codes for CASRSPRLNQPQHF. The chain employs TRBV6-2 or TRBV6-3 and TRBJ1-5; D gene uncertain. The CDR3 runs to 14 residues. V was trimmed by 6 bases and J by 4 bases, leaving 13 bases between them. Germline CDR1 and CDR2: MNHEY and SVGEGT.

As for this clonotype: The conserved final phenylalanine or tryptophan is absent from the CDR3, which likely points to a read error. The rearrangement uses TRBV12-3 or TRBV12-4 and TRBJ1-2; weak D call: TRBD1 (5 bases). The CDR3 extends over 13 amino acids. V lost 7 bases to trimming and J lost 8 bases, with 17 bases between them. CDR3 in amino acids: CASTLGRSGGYTL. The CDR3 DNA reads TGTGCCAGCACTCTGGGGCGATCAGGCGGCTACACCCTC.

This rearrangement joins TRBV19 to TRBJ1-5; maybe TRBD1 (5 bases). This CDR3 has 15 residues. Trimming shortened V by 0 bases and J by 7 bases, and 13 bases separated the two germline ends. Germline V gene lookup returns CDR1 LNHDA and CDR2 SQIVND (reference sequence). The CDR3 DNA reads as TGTGCCAGTAGTATAGATCTAGGGGTTGACCAGCCCCAGCATTTT. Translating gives CASSIDLGVDQPQHF.

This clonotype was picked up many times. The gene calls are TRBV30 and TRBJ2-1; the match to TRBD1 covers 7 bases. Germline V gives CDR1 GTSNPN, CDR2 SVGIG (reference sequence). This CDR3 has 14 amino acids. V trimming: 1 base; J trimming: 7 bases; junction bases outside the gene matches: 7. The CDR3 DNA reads TGTGCCTGGAGTGAAACAGGGGTTGGAAATGAGCAGTTCTTC. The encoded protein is CAWSETGVGNEQFF.

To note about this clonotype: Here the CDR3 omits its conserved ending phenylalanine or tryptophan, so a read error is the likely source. The CDR3: CASSSDRVEQYS. CDR3 DNA sequence: TGTGCCAGCAGCTCAGACAGGGTCGAGCAGTACTCC. The chain joins TRBV7-8 to TRBJ2-7; 7 nucleotides align to TRBD1. Trimming removed 4 bases from V and 6 bases from J; junction bases left unmatched: 3. The CDR3 runs to 12 residues. Per germline, CDR1 SGHVS and CDR2 FQNEAQ.

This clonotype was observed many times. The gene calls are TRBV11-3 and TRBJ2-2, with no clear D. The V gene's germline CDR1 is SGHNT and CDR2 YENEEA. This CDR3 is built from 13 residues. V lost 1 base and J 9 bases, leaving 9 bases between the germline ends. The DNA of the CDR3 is TGTGCCAGCAGCTTAGGAGATAGACGGGAGCTGTTTTTT. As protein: CASSLGDRRELFF.

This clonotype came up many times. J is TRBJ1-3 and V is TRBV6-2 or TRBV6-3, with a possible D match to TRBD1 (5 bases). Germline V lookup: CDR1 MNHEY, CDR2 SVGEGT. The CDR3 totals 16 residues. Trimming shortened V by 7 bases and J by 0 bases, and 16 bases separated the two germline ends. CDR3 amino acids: CASTHPGSNSGNTIYF. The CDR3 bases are TGTGCCAGCACTCATCCAGGGAGCAACTCTGGAAACACCATATATTTT.

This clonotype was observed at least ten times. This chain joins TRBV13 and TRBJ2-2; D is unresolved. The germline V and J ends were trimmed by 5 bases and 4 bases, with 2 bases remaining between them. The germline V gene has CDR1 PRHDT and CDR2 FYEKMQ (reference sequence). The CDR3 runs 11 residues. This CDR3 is CASSTTGELFF. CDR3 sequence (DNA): TGTGCCAGCAGCACCACCGGGGAGCTGTTTTTT.

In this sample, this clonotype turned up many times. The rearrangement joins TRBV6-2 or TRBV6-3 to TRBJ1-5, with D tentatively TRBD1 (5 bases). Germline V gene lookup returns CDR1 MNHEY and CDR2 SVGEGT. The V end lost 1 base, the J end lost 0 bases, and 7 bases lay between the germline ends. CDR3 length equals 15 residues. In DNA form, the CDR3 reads TGTGCCAGCAGTTACTGGGGGGGTAGCAATCAGCCCCAGCATTTT. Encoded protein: CASSYWGGSNQPQHF.

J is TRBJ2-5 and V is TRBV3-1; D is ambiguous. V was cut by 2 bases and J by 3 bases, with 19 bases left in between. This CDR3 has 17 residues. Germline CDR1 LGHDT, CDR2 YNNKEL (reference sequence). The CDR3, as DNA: TGTGCCAGCAGCCAAATTATGGTAGCCGCGCCGAAAGAGACCCAGTACTTC. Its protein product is CASSQIMVAAPKETQYF.

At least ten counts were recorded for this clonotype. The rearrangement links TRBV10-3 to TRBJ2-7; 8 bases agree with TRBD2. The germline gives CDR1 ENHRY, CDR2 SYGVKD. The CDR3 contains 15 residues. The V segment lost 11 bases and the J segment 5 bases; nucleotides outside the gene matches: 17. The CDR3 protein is CASSRGEREPNEQYF. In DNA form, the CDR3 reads TGTGCCTCCTCACGGGGCGAGCGGGAGCCCAACGAGCAGTACTTC.

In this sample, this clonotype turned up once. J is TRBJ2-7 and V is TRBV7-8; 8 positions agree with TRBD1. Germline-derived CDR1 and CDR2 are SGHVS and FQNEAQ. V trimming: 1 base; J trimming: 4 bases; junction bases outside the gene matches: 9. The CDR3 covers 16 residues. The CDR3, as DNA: TGTGCCAGCAGCTTAGAACCGGGACAGGTCGGTTACGAGCAGTACTTC. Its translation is CASSLEPGQVGYEQYF. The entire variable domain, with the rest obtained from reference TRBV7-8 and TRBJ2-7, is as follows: GAGVSQSPRYKVAKRGQDVALRCDPISGHVSLFWYQQALGQGPEFLTYFQNEAQLDKSGLPSDRFFAERPEGSVSTLKIQRTQQEDSAVYLCASSLEPGQVGYEQYFGPGTRLTVT.

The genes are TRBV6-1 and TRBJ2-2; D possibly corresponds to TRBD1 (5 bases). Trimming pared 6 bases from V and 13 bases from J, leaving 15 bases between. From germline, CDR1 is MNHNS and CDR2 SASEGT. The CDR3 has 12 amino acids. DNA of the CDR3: TGTGCCAGCAGACTCCAGGGAAGATGGCTGTTTTTT. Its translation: CASRLQGRWLFF.